The 9 T cell receptor beta chains given below trace back to one sample, sequenced in a study of metastatic and nonmetastatic thyroid tumors. Not a single patient had been given any form of treatment at any point before undergoing thyroid surgery. TCRdb re-called the PCR reads via MiXCR. The sample yields 15,000 to 18,000 clones, 3.5% to 4.5% seen once. Sequencing input: tumor tissue. These receptors all stem from a female donor with papillary thyroid cancer or a benign thyroid nodule (not recorded which). Some clones in this sample may be carry-over from other donors' samples.

There are a few counts of this clone. The genes are TRBV6-1 and TRBJ1-2; perhaps TRBD1 as D (5 bases). The CDR3 runs to 14 residues. Trimming cost V 6 bases and J 0 bases, with 11 bases left between them. Germline loops: CDR1 MNHNS, CDR2 SASEGT. As DNA, the CDR3 is TGTGCCAGCAGCCTACAGGCCCCTAACTATGGCTACACCTTC. This sequence encodes CASSLQAPNYGYTF.

A few counts support this clone. The chain joins TRBV6-2 or TRBV6-3 to TRBJ1-2; 10 bases align to TRBD1. V shed 2 bases and J 4 bases; nucleotides not matched to a gene: 7. The CDR3 extends over 16 amino acids. Germline V gene sequence: CDR1 MNHEY, CDR2 SVGEGT. The CDR3 loop reads CASSYLRTGGGYGYTF. CDR3 coding DNA: TGTGCCAGCAGTTACCTAAGGACAGGGGGAGGCTATGGCTACACCTTC.

In its sample, this clone ranks as medium-sized. The CDR3 DNA reads as TGCGCCAGCAGCCAGACAGGATACTACGAGCAGTACTTC. Translation: CASSQTGYYEQYF. The chain recombines TRBV5-1 with TRBJ2-7, with a tentative D call TRBD1 (6 bases). This CDR3 has 13 amino acids. Germline V CDR1 and CDR2: SGHRS, YFSETQ. Trimming removed 4 bases from V and 3 bases from J, with 11 bases in between.

This clone was found a few times. The chain joins TRBV6-1 to TRBJ2-2, with 12 bases that match TRBD2. The CDR3 has 15 residues. Trimming at V came to 7 bases and at J to 4 bases, leaving 4 bases not matched to a gene. CDR1 is MNHNS and CDR2 is SASEGT in the germline V gene. CDR3 region: CASTKGLAGTGELFF. The CDR3 DNA is TGTGCCAGCACCAAGGGACTAGCGGGCACCGGGGAGCTGTTTTTT.

The chain joins TRBV4-1 to TRBJ2-7; tentatively, D is TRBD1 (6 bases). Germline V lookup: CDR1 MGHRA, CDR2 YSYEKL. There are 16 residues in the CDR3. V lost 2 bases and J 5 bases, leaving 19 bases between the germline ends. The chain's CDR3 is CASSQRGWQGSDEQYF. CDR3 coding DNA: TGCGCCAGCAGCCAAAGGGGGTGGCAGGGTAGCGACGAGCAGTACTTC.

The chain recombines TRBV7-2 with TRBJ1-2; 7 bases align to TRBD1. This CDR3 is 11 amino acids long. Germline V CDR1 and CDR2: SGHTA, FQGNSA. V was clipped by 3 bases and J by 14 bases; unmatched bases: 6. Here the CDR3 DNA reads TGTGCCAGCAGCTTTTCGACAGGGCCTACCTTC. Its translation is CASSFSTGPTF. The complete variable domain, with remaining parts taken from reference TRBV7-2 and TRBJ1-2, reads GAGVSQSPSNKVTEKGKDVELRCDPISGHTALYWYRQSLGQGLEFLIYFQGNSAPDKSGLPSDRFSAERTGGSVSTLTIQRTQQEDSAVYLCASSFSTGPTFGSGTRLTVV.

V gene TRBV2 combines with J gene TRBJ1-1, with TRBD1 identical over 7 bases. The CDR3 extends over 13 amino acids. CDR1 is SNHLY, CDR2 FYNNEI, per germline. Unmatched junction bases numbered 11, after V lost 11 bases and J lost 5 bases. CDR3 protein: CAGRFRGVTEAFF. The DNA for the CDR3 is TGTGCCGGCCGTTTCAGGGGGGTAACTGAAGCTTTCTTT.

This clone has only a few counts. Relative to the germline gene, one junction end is altered; a read error may explain this. This chain uses TRBV24-1 with TRBJ1-2, with TRBD1 as a possible D gene (5 bases). Germline V gene lookup returns CDR1 KGHDR and CDR2 SFDVKD. The CDR3 consists of 17 residues. The CDR3 protein is CATSDSRTGTDVYGYTF. CDR3 DNA sequence: TGTGCCACCAGCGATTCACGCACCGGGACGGACGTTTATGGCTACACCTTC.

The rearrangement uses TRBV7-8 and TRBJ2-3; no clear D. Germline V lookup: CDR1 SGHVS, CDR2 FQNEAQ. Deletions cut 1 base from V and 2 bases from J, with 7 bases between. The CDR3 runs 14 residues. For the CDR3, the DNA is TGTGCCAGCAGCTTAGTAGACACCACAGATACGCAGTATTTT. Translated: CASSLVDTTDTQYF.